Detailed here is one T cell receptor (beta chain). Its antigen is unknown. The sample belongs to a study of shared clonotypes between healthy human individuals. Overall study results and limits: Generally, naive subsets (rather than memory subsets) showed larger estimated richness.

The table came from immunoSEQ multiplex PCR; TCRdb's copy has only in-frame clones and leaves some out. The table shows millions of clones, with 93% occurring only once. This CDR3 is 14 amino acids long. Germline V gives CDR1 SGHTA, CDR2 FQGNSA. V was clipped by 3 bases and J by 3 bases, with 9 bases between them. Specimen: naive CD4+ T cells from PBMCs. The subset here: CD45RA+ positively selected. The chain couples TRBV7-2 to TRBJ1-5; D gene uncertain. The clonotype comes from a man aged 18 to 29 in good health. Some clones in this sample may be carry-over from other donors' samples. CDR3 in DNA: TGTGCCAGCAGCTTGGTCGGCTTCAATCAGCCCCAGCATTTT. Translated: CASSLVGFNQPQHF.